These 6 T cell receptor beta chains share one sample of origin, sequenced in a study of naive and memory T cell subsets (TCRdb year 2017). Library preparation employed 5' RACE. The sequencer was an Illumina MiSeq. Four rounds of PCR, run with the SP2 primer together with nested alpha and beta constant region primers, were used to amplify the ligated cDNA. TCRdb handled the public reads itself, with Q25 trimming in fastp and clone calling in MiXCR, and kept productive beta chains. Duplicate CDR3 protein sequences are folded into a single record with the most common DNA and genes. For this sample there are more than 45,000 distinct CDR3 sequences; roughly 4.7% appear just once. The ten largest clones represent roughly 0.8% of the sample. The study described a robust, sensitive protocol for amplifying, sequencing and analyzing TCRs, using 3' ligation of a UMI-containing oligonucleotide to TCR cDNA. These receptors came from a female donor in good health.

This clonotype was observed many times. The genes are TRBV29-1 and TRBJ1-1; a possible D gene is TRBD1 (5 bases). The CDR3 covers 17 residues. Per the germline V gene, CDR1 is SQVTM and CDR2 is ANQGSEA. Trimming took off 0 bases at V and 1 base at J, with 18 bases between the two ends. DNA of the CDR3: TGCAGCGTTGAAGATTATTCGTCCCAGGGAACGAACACTGAAGCTTTCTTT. Its translation is CSVEDYSSQGTNTEAFF.

Ten or more counts support this clonotype. The chain is built from TRBV23-1 and TRBJ2-1, with a tentative D call TRBD1 (5 bases). TRBV23-1 is marked as an open reading frame, function uncertain. V was pared by 4 bases and J by 3 bases, with 13 bases between. The CDR3 is 15 amino acids. This chain's CDR3 is CASSLEADSYNEQFF. CDR3 DNA sequence: TGCGCCAGCAGTCTTGAAGCCGACAGCTACAATGAGCAGTTCTTC.

This clonotype was detected many times. V is TRBV20-1 and J is TRBJ2-5; D remains unclear. This CDR3 region has 11 residues. V lost 2 bases to trimming and J lost 5 bases, with 6 bases between them. Germline V gives CDR1 DFQATT, CDR2 SNEGSKA (reference sequence). This CDR3 reads CSARKAETQYF. The CDR3 DNA reads TGCAGTGCTAGAAAAGCGGAGACCCAGTACTTC.

This clonotype has at least ten counts. The chain recombines TRBV18 with TRBJ2-7, with 7 bases aligning to TRBD1. Germline CDR1 KGHSH, CDR2 LQKENI. V lost 1 base to trimming and J lost 7 bases; unmatched junction nucleotides: 10. The CDR3 is made up of 15 amino acids. CDR3 protein: CASSPLGDSGSEQYF. Written as DNA, the CDR3 is TGTGCCAGCTCACCACTAGGGGACAGCGGCAGTGAGCAGTACTTC.

This clonotype was picked up many times. The gene calls are TRBV29-1 and TRBJ2-5; TRBD1 aligns across 9 bases. CDR1 SQVTM and CDR2 ANQGSEA come from the germline V gene. This CDR3 spans 13 amino acids. J lost 1 base, V lost 6 bases, and 3 bases had no gene match. DNA of the CDR3: TGCAGCGTCTCACAGGGGGCCCAAGAGACCCAGTACTTC. This translates into CSVSQGAQETQYF.

Here the CDR3 reads CAWSRTSANYGYTF. For the CDR3, the DNA is TGTGCCTGGAGTAGGACTTCAGCTAACTATGGCTACACCTTC. The chain combines TRBV30 with TRBJ1-2, with D unclear. Germline V CDR1 and CDR2: GTSNPN, SVGIG (reference sequence). Trimming removed 2 bases at V and 0 bases at J, with 10 bases between. This CDR3 region has 14 residues.